Below are 19 T cell receptor beta chains sequenced from a single sample in a study of early T cells in non-severe SARS-CoV-2 infection. TCRdb used MiXCR to reprocess the 5' RACE reads, holding one entry per CDR3 protein. The sample includes more than 60,000 distinct CDR3 sequences, around 14% of them seen just once. The sample consisted of whole blood. The receptor set was obtained from an adult who was a healthcare worker with PCR-confirmed SARS-CoV-2 infection or an uninfected control (not recorded which).

This clonotype was found a few times. The chain uses TRBV2 and TRBJ2-7; 12 bases map to TRBD2. Germline V gene data show CDR1 as SNHLY and CDR2 as FYNNEI. V was pared by 0 bases and J by 4 bases, with 7 bases of the junction left unmatched. The CDR3 length is 17 residues. The CDR3 coding sequence is TGTGCCAGCAGTGAAGCGGTTTGGACTAGCGGGGCGTACGAGCAGTACTTC. This translates into CASSEAVWTSGAYEQYF.

This clonotype showed up just a few times. The rearrangement uses TRBV20-1 and TRBJ2-5, with D possibly being TRBD1 or TRBD2 (6 bases each). The CDR3 consists of 13 residues. V lost 1 base and J lost 5, with 11 bases in between. The germline CDR1 and CDR2 sequences are DFQATT and SNEGSKA (reference sequence). Here the CDR3 reads CSARVGGWETQYF. DNA for the CDR3: TGCAGTGCTAGAGTCGGGGGCTGGGAGACCCAGTACTTC.

This clonotype was counted only a few times. The gene calls are TRBV6-1 and TRBJ1-3; the D gene is possibly TRBD1 (6 bases). This CDR3 has 16 amino acids. Trimming stripped 1 base from V and 0 bases from J, with 10 bases between. In germline, CDR1 is MNHNS, CDR2 SASEGT. The CDR3 sequence: CASSEVLDSSGNTIYF. The CDR3 DNA sequence: TGTGCCAGCAGTGAAGTTCTGGACAGCTCTGGAAACACCATATATTTT.

This clonotype came up a few times. This chain uses TRBV4-1 with TRBJ2-1; 14 bases match TRBD2. The CDR3 is 18 residues long. Germline CDR1 is MGHRA and CDR2 is YSYEKL. V lost 4 bases and J lost 5; bases outside the gene matches: 10. The CDR3 coding sequence is TGCGCCAGCAGCCCGAGACTAGCGGGAGGGCCGGTTAACAATGAGCAGTTCTTC. It yields the protein CASSPRLAGGPVNNEQFF.

The table lists this clonotype with a few counts. V usage is TRBV11-2 and J usage is TRBJ1-1, with 8 positions matching TRBD1. The V gene's germline CDR1 is SGHAT and CDR2 FQNNGV. The trim removed 6 bases at V and 0 bases at J, leaving 6 bases unmatched. This CDR3 comprises 15 residues. The CDR3 region has the DNA TGTGCCAGCAGACAGACAGGGGCCATGAACACTGAAGCTTTCTTT. Residues: CASRQTGAMNTEAFF.

This clonotype was observed a handful of times. V gene TRBV5-1 combines with J gene TRBJ2-1; no definite D call. Trimming shortened V by 1 base and J by 4 bases, and 6 bases separated the two germline ends. Germline assignment: CDR1 SGHRS and CDR2 YFSETQ. This CDR3 is built from 13 residues. DNA of the CDR3: TGCGCCAGCAGCTTGACGGATTACAATGAGCAGTTCTTC. Its translation is CASSLTDYNEQFF.

This clonotype was found many times. The chain has TRBV10-3 and TRBJ1-1; D gene uncertain. The CDR3 has 15 amino acids. The germline gives CDR1 ENHRY, CDR2 SYGVKD. Trimming removed 6 bases at V and 0 bases at J, with 14 bases between. CDR3: CAIRAGGVMNTEAFF. The CDR3 bases are TGTGCCATCAGAGCCGGTGGGGTCATGAACACTGAAGCTTTCTTT.

This chain links TRBV6-6 with TRBJ1-2; 7 nucleotides agree with TRBD1. With 5 bases clipped from V and 4 bases from J, the junction kept 7 bases outside the gene matches. The V gene's germline CDR1 is MNHNY and CDR2 SVGAGI (reference sequence). The CDR3 has 14 amino acids. CDR3 protein: CASSRQGVLYGYTF. The CDR3 DNA reads as TGTGCCAGCAGTAGACAGGGAGTCCTCTATGGCTACACCTTC.

This clonotype was recorded many times. The CDR3 spells CASSGPQSPFGNTIYF. Here the CDR3 DNA reads TGTGCCAGCAGCGGTCCCCAGAGTCCTTTCGGAAACACCATATATTTT. The chain uses TRBV2 and TRBJ1-3; D is undetermined. The V gene lost 6 bases and the J gene lost 4 bases, with 19 bases spanning the gap. The CDR3 sequence is 16 residues long. Germline V gene lookup returns CDR1 SNHLY and CDR2 FYNNEI.

This clonotype turned up a few times. The chain is built from TRBV12-3 or TRBV12-4 and TRBJ1-2; D is unclear. This CDR3 has 11 residues. Trimming pared 4 bases from V and 4 bases from J, leaving 4 bases between. DNA of the CDR3: TGTGCCAGCAGTTCGTTCTATGGCTACACCTTC. This translates into CASSSFYGYTF.

The rearrangement joins TRBV7-3 to TRBJ2-3; 8 nucleotides align to TRBD2. The CDR3 is 16 residues long. V lost 5 bases to trimming and J lost 5 bases; unmatched junction nucleotides: 12. The germline CDR1 and CDR2 sequences are SGHTA and FQGTGA. CDR3 coding DNA: TGTGCCAGCAGCGCCTCACCCGGACTAGCTGGAGATACGCAGTATTTT. It translates to CASSASPGLAGDTQYF.

The sample holds many counts of this clonotype. V and J are TRBV28 and TRBJ2-3, with 7 nucleotides matching TRBD1. CDR1 is MDHEN and CDR2 is SYDVKM in the germline V gene. This CDR3 comprises 16 residues. Trimming at V came to 6 bases and at J to 0 bases, leaving 9 bases not matched to a gene. CDR3 coding DNA: TGTGCCAGCAGACCTGCCGGGACAGCCAGCACAGATACGCAGTATTTT. Its protein is CASRPAGTASTDTQYF. Full variable domain (remainder filled in from reference TRBV28 and TRBJ2-3): DVKVTQSSRYLVKRTGEKVFLECVQDMDHENMFWYRQDPGLGLRLIYFSYDVKMKEKGDIPEGYSVSREKKERFSLILESASTNQTSMYLCASRPAGTASTDTQYFGPGTRLTVL.

The V call is TRBV25-1, the J call TRBJ2-7; 14 positions agree with TRBD2. This CDR3 has 16 residues. Germline V lookup: CDR1 MGHDK, CDR2 SYGVNS. The V and J ends lost 1 base and 6 bases, in that order; junction bases with no gene match: 5. Here the CDR3 reads CASSESGLAGVSEQYF. The CDR3 DNA is TGTGCCAGCAGTGAATCGGGACTAGCGGGAGTTAGCGAGCAGTACTTC.

This clonotype was found a few times. The chain couples TRBV9 to TRBJ2-7; 10 bases fit TRBD2. Trimming removed 0 bases from V and 3 bases from J; junction bases left unmatched: 3. CDR1 and CDR2 from the germline V gene are SGDLS and YYNGEE. The CDR3 is 15 amino acids. CDR3 DNA sequence: TGTGCCAGCAGCGTAGGGCTAGCGGGGGACTACGAGCAGTACTTC. Residues: CASSVGLAGDYEQYF.

In its sample, this clonotype was seen many times. In DNA form, the CDR3 reads TGTGCCAGCAGTGGGGGGACAGGGGAGCTTGACCAAGAGACCCAGTACTTC. The encoded protein is CASSGGTGELDQETQYF. The V call is TRBV25-1, the J call TRBJ2-5; the match to TRBD1 covers 10 bases. The length of the CDR3 is 17 residues. In germline, CDR1 is MGHDK, CDR2 SYGVNS. V lost 4 bases and J lost 0; bases outside the gene matches: 8.

This clonotype appeared many times. The rearrangement uses TRBV5-8 and TRBJ1-3; D uncertain. Between the trimmed V and J ends, which lost 1 base and 3 bases, there was a span of 2 bases. There are 12 residues in the CDR3. Germline values: CDR1 SGHTS, CDR2 YDEGEE. CDR3 sequence: CASSLRGNTIYF. The CDR3 DNA is TGTGCCAGCAGCTTGCGTGGAAACACCATATATTTT.

This clonotype was counted a few times. The rearrangement joins TRBV1 to TRBJ1-6; the table calls TRBD1, which could not be checked here. TRBV1 is an annotated pseudogene. The CDR3 sequence is 14 residues long. The CDR3 loop reads CTSGAGGANSPLHF. Written as DNA, the CDR3 is TGCACCAGCGGCGCAGGGGGGGCGAATTCACCCCTCCACTTT.

This clonotype was observed at least ten times. The rearrangement joins TRBV12-3 or TRBV12-4 to TRBJ1-6; possibly TRBD1 for D (5 bases). CDR3 size: 14 residues. V was pared by 5 bases and J by 5 bases, with 10 bases between. The CDR3 DNA reads as TGTGCCAGCAGTAGGGGTAGACATAATTCACCCCTCCACTTT. It specifies CASSRGRHNSPLHF.

This clonotype was seen many times. This chain connects TRBV20-1 to TRBJ2-3; 7 bases match TRBD2. Looked up from germline, CDR1 is DFQATT and CDR2 is SNEGSKA (reference sequence). The ends lost 0 bases at V and 2 bases at J; junction bases unmatched: 5. The CDR3 is 15 residues long. This chain's CDR3 is CSARDPSGSTDTQYF. DNA for the CDR3: TGCAGTGCTAGAGACCCTAGCGGATCCACAGATACGCAGTATTTT.